This note documents a single T cell receptor (beta chain) sequence. These data come from a study of blood T cell repertoires in COVID-19. As for the study in general: COVID-19 samples from acute and convalescent phases originated in the United States, Italy and Spain. Nucleic acid was either cDNA or gDNA, and it came from T cells, B-cell-depleted T cells, or PBMCs.

The length of the CDR3 is 10 residues. The V gene's germline CDR1 is SQVTM and CDR2 ANQGSEA. Germline trimming cut 4 bases from V and 12 bases from J; bases unmatched to any gene: 3. Only in-frame clones appear in the TCRdb table, and some are missing; sequencing was by immunoSEQ multiplex PCR. The sample shows tens of thousands of clones, around nine tenths of them seen only once. The rearrangement uses TRBV29-1 and TRBJ2-1, with TRBD1 matching 7 bases. Sequencing was performed on peripheral blood. This clonotype was obtained from a human donor in a cohort sampled during active COVID-19. This CDR3 reads CSVVRDRQFF. The CDR3 DNA follows: TGCAGCGTTGTCCGGGACAGGCAGTTCTTC.